Given below is one T cell receptor (beta chain) in context. The assay was immunoSEQ multiplex PCR, and TCRdb's table has in-frame clones only and misses some. This table has under 150,000 clones, 65% to 85% appearing once. The sample belongs to a study of blood T cell repertoires in COVID-19. Study in general: Samples taken during acute and convalescent COVID-19 were collected in the United States, Italy and Spain. The analysed material was cDNA or gDNA that came from T cells, B-cell-depleted T cells, or PBMCs.

The specimen sequenced was peripheral blood. This clonotype was obtained from a man aged 45-65 years with acute or convalescent COVID-19.

The CDR3 bases are TGTGCCAGTATCCTCAAACCCGGAGGGGTGAACACTGAAGCTTTCTTT. Protein product: CASILKPGGVNTEAFF. The genes are TRBV19 and TRBJ1-1, with D possibly being TRBD1 (5 bases). The length of the CDR3 is 16 residues. Germline V gene lookup returns CDR1 LNHDA and CDR2 SQIVND (reference sequence). V shed 7 bases and J shed 0 bases, with 18 bases lying between them.